The entry that follows covers one TCR beta chain sequence. This specimen comes from a study of blood T cell repertoires in COVID-19. Study-level information: Donors in the United States, Italy and Spain gave samples during acute or convalescent COVID-19. In each case, the material was cDNA or gDNA derived from T cells, B-cell-depleted T cells, or PBMCs.

Looked up from germline, CDR1 is MDHEN and CDR2 is SYDVKM. CDR3 size: 15 residues. The junction had 10 bases not matched to a gene; V was cut back by 4 bases and J by 6 bases. Clones were sequenced by immunoSEQ multiplex PCR, and TCRdb holds only the in-frame ones, with some missing. The table lists some 60,000 clones, around 87% of them singletons. Sequencing used peripheral blood. The sequence was collected from a human donor with active COVID-19. The donor label of this sample is uncertain. The chain carries TRBV28 and TRBJ2-7; 9 bases match TRBD2. CDR3 protein: CASSSSAGGTGEQYF. The CDR3 DNA sequence: TGTGCCAGCAGTTCGTCAGCGGGAGGAACGGGCGAGCAGTACTTC.